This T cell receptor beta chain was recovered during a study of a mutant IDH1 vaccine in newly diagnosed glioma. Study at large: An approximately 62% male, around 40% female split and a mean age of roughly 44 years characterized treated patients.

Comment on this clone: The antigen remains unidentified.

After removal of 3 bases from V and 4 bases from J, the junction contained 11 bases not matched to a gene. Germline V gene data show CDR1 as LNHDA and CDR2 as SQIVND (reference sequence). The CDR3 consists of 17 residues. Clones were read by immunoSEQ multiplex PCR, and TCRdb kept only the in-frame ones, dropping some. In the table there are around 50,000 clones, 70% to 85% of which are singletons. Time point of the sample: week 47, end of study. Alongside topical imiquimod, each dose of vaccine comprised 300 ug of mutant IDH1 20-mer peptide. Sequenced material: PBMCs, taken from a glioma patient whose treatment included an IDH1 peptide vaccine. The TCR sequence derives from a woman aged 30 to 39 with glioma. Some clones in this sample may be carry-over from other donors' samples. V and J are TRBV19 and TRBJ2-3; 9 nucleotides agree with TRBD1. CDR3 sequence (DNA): TGTGCCAGTAGTATTTATAGGACAGGGGACGTGGCAGATACGCAGTATTTT. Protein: CASSIYRTGDVADTQYF.